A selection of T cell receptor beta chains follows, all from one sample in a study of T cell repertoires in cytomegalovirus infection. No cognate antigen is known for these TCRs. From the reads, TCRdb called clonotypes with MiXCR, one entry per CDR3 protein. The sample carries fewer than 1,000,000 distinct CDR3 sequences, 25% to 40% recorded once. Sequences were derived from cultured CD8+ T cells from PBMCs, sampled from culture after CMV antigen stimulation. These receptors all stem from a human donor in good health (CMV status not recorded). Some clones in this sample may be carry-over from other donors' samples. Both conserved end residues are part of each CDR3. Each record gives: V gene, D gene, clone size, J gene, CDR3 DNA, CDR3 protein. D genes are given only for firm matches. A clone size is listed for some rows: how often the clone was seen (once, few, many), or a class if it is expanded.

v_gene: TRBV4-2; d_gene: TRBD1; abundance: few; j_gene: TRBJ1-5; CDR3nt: TGTGCCAGCAGCCCACTAACTCGACAGGGGAGCAATCAGCCCCAGCATTTT; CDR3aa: CASSPLTRQGSNQPQHF
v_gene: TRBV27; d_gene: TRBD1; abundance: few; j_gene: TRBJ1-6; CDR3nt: TGTGCCAGCAGGTCCGGGACAGAGAATTCACCCCTCCACTTT; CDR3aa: CASRSGTENSPLHF
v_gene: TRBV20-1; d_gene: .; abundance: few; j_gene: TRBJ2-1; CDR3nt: TGCAGTGCAAGCGACAGCTTCTCCTACAATGAGCAGTTCTTC; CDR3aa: CSASDSFSYNEQFF
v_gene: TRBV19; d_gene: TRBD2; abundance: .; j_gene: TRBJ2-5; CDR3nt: TGTGCCAGTACCCCCGGGGCTAGCGGGGGGCTGATCCAAGAGACCCAGTACTTC; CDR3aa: CASTPGASGGLIQETQYF
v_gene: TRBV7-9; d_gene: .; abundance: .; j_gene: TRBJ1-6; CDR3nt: TGTGCCAGCAGCGAAAAGGGGGGGAATTCACCCCTCCACTTT; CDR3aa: CASSEKGGNSPLHF
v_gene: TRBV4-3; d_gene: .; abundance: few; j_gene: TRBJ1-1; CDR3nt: TGCGCCAGCAGCCAAGATCTAAGCGGTGTGAACACTGAAGCTTTCTTT; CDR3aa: CASSQDLSGVNTEAFF
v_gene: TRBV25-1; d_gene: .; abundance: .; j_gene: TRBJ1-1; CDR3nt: TGTGCCAGCAACTTCGGAGGGAACACTGAAGCTTTCTTT; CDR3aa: CASNFGGNTEAFF
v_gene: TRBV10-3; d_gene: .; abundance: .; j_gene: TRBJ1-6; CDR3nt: TGTGCCACCAGGGACGGTTCACCCCTCCACTTT; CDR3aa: CATRDGSPLHF
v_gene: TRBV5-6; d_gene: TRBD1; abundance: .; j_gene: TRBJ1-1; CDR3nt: TGTGCCAGCAGCTTGAAACAGGGGGCTCTGGAAGCTTTCTTT; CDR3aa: CASSLKQGALEAFF
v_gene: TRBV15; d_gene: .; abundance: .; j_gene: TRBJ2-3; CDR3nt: TGTGCCACCAGCAGGATCCGGGGCACAGATACGCAGTATTTT; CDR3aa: CATSRIRGTDTQYF
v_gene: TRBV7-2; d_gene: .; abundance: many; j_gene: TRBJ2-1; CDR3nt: TGTGCCAGCAGCTCACTCGGGGGCTGGGGGAATGAGCAGTTCTTC; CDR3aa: CASSSLGGWGNEQFF
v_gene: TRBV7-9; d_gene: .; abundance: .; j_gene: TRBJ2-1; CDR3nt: TGTGTCAGCAGCTTAGGCCGCAATGAGCAGTTCTTC; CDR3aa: CVSSLGRNEQFF
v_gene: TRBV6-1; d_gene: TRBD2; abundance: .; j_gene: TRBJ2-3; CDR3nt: TGTGCCACTACGCACAGGATCGGGGGGGGTCCAGATACGCAGTATTTT; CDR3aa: CATTHRIGGGPDTQYF
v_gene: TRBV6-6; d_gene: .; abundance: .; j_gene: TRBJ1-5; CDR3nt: TGTGCCAGCAGCCACGACGTAGGCAATCAGCCCCAGCATTTT; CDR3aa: CASSHDVGNQPQHF
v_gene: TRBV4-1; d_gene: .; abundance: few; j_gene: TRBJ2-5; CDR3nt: TGCGCCAGCAGCCAAGTCGTTACGGCGTTGAAGACCCAGTACTTC; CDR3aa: CASSQVVTALKTQYF
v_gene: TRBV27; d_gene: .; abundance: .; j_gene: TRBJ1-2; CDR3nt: TGTGCCAGCAGTTTATTAGGGAGGGAAGGGGACTATGGCTACACCTTC; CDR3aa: CASSLLGREGDYGYTF
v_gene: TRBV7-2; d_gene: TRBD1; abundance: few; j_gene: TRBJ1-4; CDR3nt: TGTGCCAGCAGCGTCAGGGGGCTTGAGGAAAAACTGTTTTTT; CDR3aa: CASSVRGLEEKLFF
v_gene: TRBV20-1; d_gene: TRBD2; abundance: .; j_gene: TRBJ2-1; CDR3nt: TGCAGTGCGCCCGGGACTAGTCTCAATGAGCAGTTCTTC; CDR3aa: CSAPGTSLNEQFF
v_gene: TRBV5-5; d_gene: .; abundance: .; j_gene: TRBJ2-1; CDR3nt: TGTGCCAGCAGCTTTTCAGACCACAATGAGCAGTTCTTC; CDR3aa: CASSFSDHNEQFF
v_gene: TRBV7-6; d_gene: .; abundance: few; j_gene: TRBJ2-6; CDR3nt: TGTGCCAGCAGCCCCGCCGGCGTCCTGACTTTC; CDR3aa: CASSPAGVLTF